The 27 T cell receptor beta chains given below trace back to one sample, sequenced in a study of blood T cell repertoires in COVID-19. Generated by immunoSEQ multiplex PCR, the TCRdb table keeps only in-frame clones and is missing some. The table includes fewer than 250,000 clones, more than 75% detected once. The sequenced sample was peripheral blood. The receptors derive from a human donor in a cohort sampled during active COVID-19.

The rearrangement uses TRBV5-5 and TRBJ1-1, with D possibly TRBD1 on 5 matching bases. V dropped 1 base and J dropped 0 bases, with 10 bases sitting between them. This CDR3 has 15 residues. The germline CDR1 and CDR2 sequences are SGHKS and YYEKEE (reference sequence). CDR3 DNA: TGTGCCAGCAGCTTGTCCTCAGGGATGAACACTGAAGCTTTCTTT. It specifies CASSLSSGMNTEAFF.

V and J are TRBV4-3 and TRBJ2-1; 11 nucleotides agree with TRBD2. The J segment lost 8 bases and the V segment lost 1 base, leaving 10 bases of the junction unmatched. The CDR3 is 17 amino acids. Germline V gives CDR1 LGHNA, CDR2 YSLEER. The CDR3 sequence is CASSQVVAGGPGDEQFF. The CDR3 DNA reads TGCGCCAGCAGCCAAGTCGTAGCGGGAGGGCCGGGCGATGAGCAGTTCTTC.

The rearrangement links TRBV5-4 to TRBJ2-7; D possibly corresponds to TRBD1 (6 bases). This CDR3 has 14 amino acids. V gave up 4 bases and J gave up 6 bases, with 17 bases separating them. CDR1 is SGHNT, CDR2 YYREEE, per germline (reference sequence). CDR3 DNA sequence: TGTGCCAGCAGCCGAAAGCTGGGGGCTCTCGAGCAGTACTTC. It is translated as CASSRKLGALEQYF.

This clone was found a few times. The gene calls are TRBV7-2 and TRBJ2-7; D remains ambiguous. Deletions cut 2 bases from V and 0 bases from J, with 8 bases between. From germline, CDR1 is SGHTA and CDR2 FQGNSA. This CDR3 region has 14 residues. The CDR3 sequence: CASSLPSSSYEQYF. In DNA form, the CDR3 reads TGTGCCAGCAGCTTACCCTCGAGCTCCTACGAGCAGTACTTC.

The chain has TRBV9 and TRBJ1-1; no reliable D call. The V gene lost 2 bases and the J gene lost 6 bases, with 14 bases spanning the gap. This CDR3 region has 14 residues. The germline V gene encodes CDR1 SGDLS and CDR2 YYNGEE. The CDR3 DNA reads as TGTGCCAGCAGCGTTACCCCTCGCGGGGCTGAAGCTTTCTTT. It specifies CASSVTPRGAEAFF.

This clone was counted only a few times. V usage is TRBV28 and J usage is TRBJ1-2; 9 nucleotides agree with TRBD1. V gave up 6 bases and J gave up 7 bases; unmatched junction bases: 12. This CDR3 comprises 15 residues. The germline V gene has CDR1 MDHEN and CDR2 SYDVKM. The CDR3 sequence is CASRLTGTGISGYTF. DNA of the CDR3: TGTGCCAGCAGACTTACCGGGACAGGGATAAGTGGCTACACCTTC.

The chain links TRBV5-6 to TRBJ2-3; 8 bases line up with TRBD1. Germline CDR1 is SGHDT and CDR2 is YYEEEE. Trimming at V came to 3 bases and at J to 0 bases, leaving 6 bases not matched to a gene. The CDR3 consists of 16 residues. The CDR3 loop reads CASSWRTGKSTDTQYF. The CDR3, as DNA: TGTGCCAGCAGCTGGAGGACAGGGAAGAGCACAGATACGCAGTATTTT.

DNA of the CDR3: TGTGCCAGTAGTCGGCTGGACAGGGGGCACGAGCAGTACTTC. It codes for CASSRLDRGHEQYF. The rearrangement joins TRBV19 to TRBJ2-7, with TRBD1 identical over 11 bases. With 5 bases clipped from V and 5 bases from J, the junction kept 5 bases outside the gene matches. This CDR3 contains 14 residues. Per germline, CDR1 LNHDA and CDR2 SQIVND (reference sequence). Drawing the rest from reference TRBV19 and TRBJ2-7, the complete variable domain is DGGITQSPKYLFRKEGQNVTLSCEQNLNHDAMYWYRQDPGQGLRLIYYSQIVNDFQKGDIAEGYSVSREKKESFPLTVTSAQKNPTAFYLCASSRLDRGHEQYFGPGTRLTVT.

V usage is TRBV10-2 and J usage is TRBJ2-1, with 8 bases that match TRBD2. The V gene end was trimmed by 3 bases and the J gene end by 12 bases; junction bases not matched to a gene: 10. CDR1 WSHSY and CDR2 SAAADI come from the germline V gene. The length of the CDR3 is 14 residues. Written as DNA, the CDR3 is TGCGCCAGCAGTGAAGGACTAGCTTTAAAGGCGCAGTTCTTC. Protein: CASSEGLALKAQFF.

The chain recombines TRBV6-2 or TRBV6-3 with TRBJ1-6; no reliable D call. Per germline, CDR1 MNHEY and CDR2 SVGEGT. V dropped 0 bases and J dropped 10 bases, with 10 bases sitting between them. This CDR3 has 14 residues. The CDR3 DNA sequence: TGTGCCAGCAGTTACTCCGGTTTTGAGTCACCCCTCCACTTT. This gives the protein CASSYSGFESPLHF.

The chain is built from TRBV28 and TRBJ2-7; 11 nucleotides line up with TRBD1. Germline CDR1 MDHEN, CDR2 SYDVKM. With 6 bases clipped from V and 7 bases from J, the junction kept 11 bases outside the gene matches. This CDR3 has 15 amino acids. For the CDR3, the DNA is TGTGCCAGCAGGAAACGGGACAGGGGGATTGGAGAGCAGTACTTC. It yields the protein CASRKRDRGIGEQYF.

This clone appeared a single time. CDR3 sequence (DNA): TGTGCCAGCAGCTTGAGTTGGAGGGGCTACACCTTC. Its protein is CASSLSWRGYTF. The chain carries TRBV11-2 and TRBJ1-2; D remains ambiguous. Germline CDR1 reads SGHAT; CDR2 reads FQNNGV. This CDR3 comprises 12 residues. Trimming removed 3 bases from V and 8 bases from J, with 10 bases in between.

V usage is TRBV11-2 and J usage is TRBJ2-1; 8 nucleotides match TRBD1. Germline trimming cut 5 bases from V and 4 bases from J; bases unmatched to any gene: 7. Per the germline V gene, CDR1 is SGHAT and CDR2 is FQNNGV. CDR3 size: 15 residues. The CDR3 here is CASSPRQGTYNEQFF. CDR3 DNA: TGTGCCAGCAGCCCCCGACAGGGGACATACAATGAGCAGTTCTTC.

The rearrangement joins TRBV5-1 to TRBJ1-2, with 7 positions matching TRBD1. CDR3 length equals 14 residues. V trimming: 3 bases; J trimming: 8 bases; junction bases outside the gene matches: 10. Germline V gene sequence: CDR1 SGHRS, CDR2 YFSETQ. CDR3 sequence reads: CASSSGQAGRGYTF. The DNA for the CDR3 is TGCGCCAGCAGCTCCGGACAGGCTGGTAGGGGCTACACCTTC.

This clone was counted only a few times. V usage is TRBV28 and J usage is TRBJ1-2; maybe TRBD1 (6 bases). Trimming left V 3 bases short and J 1 base short, with 12 bases between. Germline V CDR1 and CDR2: MDHEN, SYDVKM. The CDR3 covers 15 residues. CDR3 sequence reads: CASSLGGGLNYGYTF. The CDR3 coding sequence is TGTGCCAGCAGTTTGGGGGGGGGCCTTAACTATGGCTACACCTTC.

The chain joins TRBV19 to TRBJ1-2; no definite D call. Germline V gene lookup returns CDR1 LNHDA and CDR2 SQIVND (reference sequence). The V end lost 1 base, the J end lost 4 bases, and 7 bases lay between the germline ends. The CDR3 extends over 13 amino acids. This CDR3 is CASSIGGGYGYTF. CDR3 in DNA: TGTGCCAGTAGTATAGGGGGAGGCTATGGCTACACCTTC.

V usage is TRBV5-6 and J usage is TRBJ2-2; 9 bases are a match to TRBD2. This CDR3 contains 15 residues. Germline CDR1 and CDR2: SGHDT and YYEEEE. Losses at the gene ends were 4 bases for V and 7 bases for J; bases not matched to a gene: 8. CDR3 bases: TGTGCCAGCAGCCCGGCGGGGGGGCGCGGCGGGGAGCTGTTTTTT. Protein sequence: CASSPAGGRGGELFF.

This clone has a handful of counts. CDR3 DNA sequence: TGTGCCACCACCCCAGATTCACCCCTCCACTTT. This gives the protein CATTPDSPLHF. This chain links TRBV9 with TRBJ1-6; D is undetermined. Trimming left V 9 bases short and J 8 bases short, with 9 bases between. This CDR3 comprises 11 residues. Germline CDR1 reads SGDLS; CDR2 reads YYNGEE.

A remark on this clone: Distinct nucleotide sequences in the sample also encode this CDR3. The DNA for the CDR3 is TGTGCCAGCAGCCCGACAGGGGTAGCGGAAAAACTGTTTTTT. Translation: CASSPTGVAEKLFF. The chain carries TRBV3-1 (or the pseudogene TRBV3-2) and TRBJ1-4; 8 bases fit TRBD1. CDR1 and CDR2 (germline): LGHDT, YNNKEL (reference sequence). The length of the CDR3 is 14 residues. Losses at the gene ends were 4 bases for V and 8 bases for J; bases not matched to a gene: 6.

The sample holds one count of this clone. This sequence joins TRBV7-9 and TRBJ1-3; tentative D call: TRBD1 (5 bases). V lost 5 bases to trimming and J lost 5 bases, with 16 bases between them. CDR3 size: 15 residues. CDR1 is SEHNR, CDR2 FQNEAQ, per germline (reference sequence). In nucleotides, the CDR3 is TGTGCCAGCAGCCCGGGGGGGGGACCCCGAAACACCATATATTTT. As protein: CASSPGGGPRNTIYF.

This chain links TRBV4-2 with TRBJ2-7; a possible D gene is TRBD1 (6 bases). Germline V CDR1 and CDR2: LGHNA, YNFKEQ. CDR3 length: 15 residues. Deletions cut 1 base from V and 3 bases from J, with 13 bases between. Written as DNA, the CDR3 is TGTGCCAGCAGCCAAGGCCGAGGGGGTTTCTACGAGCAGTACTTC. Its protein product is CASSQGRGGFYEQYF.

This clone was recorded once. V is TRBV5-1 and J is TRBJ2-7, with TRBD1 identical over 8 bases. Looked up from germline, CDR1 is SGHRS and CDR2 is YFSETQ. The CDR3 length is 13 residues. V dropped 4 bases and J dropped 6; count of bases not matched to a gene: 6. CDR3 bases: TGCGCCAGCAGCCGGGGACAGGTGCGCGAGCAGTACTTC. Amino acids: CASSRGQVREQYF.

This chain joins TRBV19 and TRBJ1-5; D is possibly TRBD1 (6 bases). Trimming took 2 bases from V and 2 from J, leaving 16 bases between them. Looked up from germline, CDR1 is LNHDA and CDR2 is SQIVND (reference sequence). CDR3 length: 17 amino acids. The CDR3: CASSIPNYRVRNQPQHF. CDR3 DNA sequence: TGTGCCAGTAGTATACCCAACTACAGGGTGCGCAATCAGCCCCAGCATTTT.

This chain uses TRBV6-5 with TRBJ1-2; D is ambiguous. Germline lookup yields CDR1 MNHEY and CDR2 SVGAGI. V lost 0 bases to trimming and J lost 5 bases, with 16 bases between them. The CDR3 extends over 16 amino acids. The CDR3 loop reads CASSYSPPPEEYGYTF. CDR3 coding DNA: TGTGCCAGCAGTTACTCCCCGCCTCCCGAGGAGTATGGCTACACCTTC.

The chain has TRBV7-2 and TRBJ1-4; D remains unclear. Germline V lookup: CDR1 SGHTA, CDR2 FQGNSA. V lost 2 bases and J lost 0, with 10 bases in between. The CDR3 runs to 16 residues. CDR3 coding DNA: TGTGCCAGCAGCTTAAGTAGCGTTGCAACTAATGAAAAACTGTTTTTT. Translating gives CASSLSSVATNEKLFF.

The chain recombines TRBV3-1 (or the pseudogene TRBV3-2) with TRBJ2-7, with 8 bases that match TRBD2. Germline V CDR1 and CDR2: LGHDT, YNNKEL (reference sequence). The V and J ends lost 1 base and 7 bases, in that order; junction bases with no gene match: 9. This CDR3 has 15 residues. Here the CDR3 reads CASSQVSGSPFEQYF. In DNA, the CDR3 is TGTGCCAGCAGCCAAGTCAGCGGGAGCCCATTTGAGCAGTACTTC.

The rearrangement uses TRBV5-5 and TRBJ1-2; a weak D match, TRBD1 (6 bases). With 1 base removed from V and 6 bases from J, the gap between germline ends came to 10 bases. CDR3 length: 13 residues. Germline V gives CDR1 SGHKS, CDR2 YYEKEE (reference sequence). DNA of the CDR3: TGTGCCAGCAGCTTGTGGACAGCAGATGGCTACACCTTC. Its translation: CASSLWTADGYTF.